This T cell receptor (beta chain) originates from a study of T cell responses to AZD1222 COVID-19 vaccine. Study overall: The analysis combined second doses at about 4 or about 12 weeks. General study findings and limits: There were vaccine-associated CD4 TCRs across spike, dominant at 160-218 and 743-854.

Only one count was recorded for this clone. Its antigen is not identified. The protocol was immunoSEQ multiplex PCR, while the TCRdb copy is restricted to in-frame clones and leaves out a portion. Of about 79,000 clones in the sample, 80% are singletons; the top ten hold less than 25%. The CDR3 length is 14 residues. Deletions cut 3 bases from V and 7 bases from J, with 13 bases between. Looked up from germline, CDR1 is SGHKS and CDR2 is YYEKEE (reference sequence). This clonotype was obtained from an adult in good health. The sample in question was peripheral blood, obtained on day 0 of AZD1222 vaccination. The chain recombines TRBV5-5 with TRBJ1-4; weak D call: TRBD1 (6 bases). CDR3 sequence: CASSSVTGREKLFF. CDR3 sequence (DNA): TGTGCCAGCAGCTCGGTGACAGGACGTGAAAAACTGTTTTTT.